This T cell receptor beta chain was obtained from a study of regulatory T cells in long-lasting Graves disease (dated by TCRdb to the early 2020s). General notes on the study: Newly diagnosed Graves' disease patients had taken antithyroid drugs for less than 3 months. Persistent Graves' disease patients were compared with newly diagnosed Graves' disease patients by peripheral blood TCR sequencing and RNA sequencing. The study took place in China and was registered as a clinical trial. TCR sequencing covered 13 persistent and 20 or so newly diagnosed Graves' disease patients, 33 samples in total.

The library was prepared using multiplex PCR. Sequenced on an Illumina HiSeq 4000. CDR3 regions were amplified by Arm-PCR with iRepertoire HTBI primers to construct TCR beta libraries. Before sequencing, the PCR products went through gel purification. The published analysis was carried out like this. Gene usage analysis of CDR3 amino acid clonotypes used the 60 to 80 TRBV and 11 to 15 TRBJ segments found across samples. COPE and FqMerger were used to merge filtered high-quality paired reads into contigs. BLAST was used to align contigs to IMGT TRBV, TRBD and TRBJ reference genes, and CDR3 was defined according to IMGT. Any clonotype with a frequency above 0.1% was counted as a highly expanded clone. Shannon entropy served as the measure of repertoire diversity, while the Gini coefficient captured V-J evenness. Public clonotypes were defined as clonotypes shared by more than one individual. TCRdb redid the processing of the public reads, applying fastp at Q25 and MiXCR, and retained in-frame beta chains. Here each entry gathers all rows of one CDR3 protein and keeps the most common genes and DNA. What appears here as the V and J calls and clone size reflects TCRdb's work, not the paper's. The sample includes 200,000 to 250,000 distinct CDR3 sequences, with approximately 19% observed a single time. The ten biggest clones cover about 11% of the sample.

Overall study results and their limits: Persistent disease showed preferential use of TRBV28, TRBJ1-2 and TRBJ2-5, whereas newly diagnosed disease favored TRBV20-1 and TRBJ2-1. The small sample size was acknowledged by the authors as a limitation that may reduce accuracy. Only the TCR beta chain was sequenced and analyzed. Persistent patients shared more public clonotypes among themselves (2,741) than newly diagnosed patients did (approximately 970). The study examined only peripheral blood because the primary lesion, thyroid tissue, could not be accessed. Lower TCR Shannon entropy and fewer highly expanded clones were observed in persistent Graves' disease patients than in newly diagnosed patients, which suggested clonal expansion.

About this clonotype: The specificity of this receptor is unknown. One base away there is no much larger clone; base qualities are not given.

The time point label, read with the paper, signifies: newly diagnosed GD, antithyroid drugs for less than 3 months. For both TCR sequencing and RNA sequencing, RNA was extracted from PBMCs using TRIzol. Graves' disease was diagnosed according to American Thyroid Association guidelines. Patients were recruited from an endocrinology department in Xi'an, China. Each patient gave approximately 8.8 milliliters of peripheral blood, collected in an EDTA anticoagulant tube. Ficoll Paque Plus density gradient separation was used to isolate PBMCs, and no further T cell sorting was performed. RNA quality was checked with an Agilent 2100 Bioanalyzer and agarose gel, and concentration with a NanoDrop 2000. The germline V gene (reference sequence) gives CDR1 as SEHNR and CDR2 as FQNEAQ. The germline V and J ends show losses of 4 bases and 0 bases respectively, and no gene match explains 4 bases of the junction. The CDR3 starts with the cysteine, ends with the phenylalanine, and has 18 residues. Only the CDR3 DNA is retained, 54 bases long and in frame from the first base.

These data were likewise used in another study, on T cells in Graves' hyperthyroidism and ophthalmopathy. The second paper further reports: A patient counted as having stable Graves' hyperthyroidism if no progression to ophthalmopathy occurred over 18 months of follow-up. Hyperthyroidism patients were newly diagnosed, with disease duration under 2 months, and aged 18 to 65 years. The study excluded patients with uncontrolled infections, other autoimmune diseases, pregnancy or lactation. Diagnoses were established on the basis of clinical symptoms, serum thyroxine and TRAb, thyroid ultrasound, and orbital computed tomography. The TCR CDR3 was subjected to a first round of RT-PCR using the HTBI primer set and the Qiagen OneStep RT-PCR kit. Blood samples also contained most of the expanded thyroid clonotypes (frequency above 0.001), which suggests that blood repertoires may reflect thyroid immune responses. A model built on a 13 V-J signature distinguished ophthalmopathy from stable hyperthyroidism, reaching 87.88% sensitivity and under 84% specificity in cross-validation and 80%/75% in testing. During validation, the model predicted progression to ophthalmopathy a median of roughly six months ahead of onset, with 70.59% sensitivity and 72% to 80% specificity. A discovery cohort of about a hundred patients, about 40 with Graves' ophthalmopathy and over 55 with stable Graves' hyperthyroidism, was used to find distinguishing TCR V-J signatures. Whether ophthalmopathy could be predicted prospectively was tested in an independent validation cohort made up of approximately 19 hyperthyroidism patients plus 17 patients who later progressed to ophthalmopathy. The roughly 94 discovery patients were randomly divided into training and test sets at a 7:3 ratio. In more than 5 Graves' hyperthyroidism patients, the study also compared T-cell repertoires from thyroid tissue with T-cell repertoires from blood. After blood sampling, hyperthyroidism patients were treated with methimazole at a starting dose of 30 mg daily, and ophthalmopathy patients were treated with high-dose intravenous methylprednisolone. Libraries were constructed in a second round of multiplex PCR, after which size selection and purification were performed. Libraries were sequenced paired-end with 100 bp reads on an Illumina HiSeq2000. SOAPnuke was used to process the raw data, with reads discarded if the reads contained adapters or uncalled bases, had a mean Phred below 15, or lacked an exact constant-primer or identifier match. High-quality paired reads were merged using COPE v1.2.5, and each unique nucleotide sequence was defined as a clonotype. MiTCR v1.1 was used to align clonotypes to the IMGT TRBV, TRBD and TRBJ reference segments. The analysis included only V-J combinations with a frequency above 0.0001, which together covered 99% to 99.2% of the repertoires. A TCS score was defined as the ratio between F50 (clonal expansion) and ExV (chaos), using BLOSUM62-based TCRdist between CDR3 peptides within each V-J. Welch's t-statistics and random forest reduced fewer than 600 V-J features to 13, which were used in a naive Bayes classifier (R e1071). Sample size was not statistically predetermined, and investigators were not blinded to group allocation. TCR Vbeta CDR3 sequencing of 130 to 150 peripheral blood samples (fewer than 45 ophthalmopathy, 75 to 80 hyperthyroidism and roughly 17 progressor patients) is reported in the paper.

Sequencing was performed on peripheral blood mononuclear cells (PBMCs), taken at new diagnosis, from a patient treated with antithyroid drugs. The rearranged segments are TRBV7-9 and TRBJ2-3; 16 central bases correspond to TRBD2. This sequence was found in a woman in her twenties or thirties with Graves disease. Donor details come from another sample of the same person, matched by shared clones. The DNA sequence is TGTGCCAGCAGCTCGCCGGGACTAGCGGGAGGGAGCACAGATACGCAGTATTTT. Its protein product is CASSSPGLAGGSTDTQYF.